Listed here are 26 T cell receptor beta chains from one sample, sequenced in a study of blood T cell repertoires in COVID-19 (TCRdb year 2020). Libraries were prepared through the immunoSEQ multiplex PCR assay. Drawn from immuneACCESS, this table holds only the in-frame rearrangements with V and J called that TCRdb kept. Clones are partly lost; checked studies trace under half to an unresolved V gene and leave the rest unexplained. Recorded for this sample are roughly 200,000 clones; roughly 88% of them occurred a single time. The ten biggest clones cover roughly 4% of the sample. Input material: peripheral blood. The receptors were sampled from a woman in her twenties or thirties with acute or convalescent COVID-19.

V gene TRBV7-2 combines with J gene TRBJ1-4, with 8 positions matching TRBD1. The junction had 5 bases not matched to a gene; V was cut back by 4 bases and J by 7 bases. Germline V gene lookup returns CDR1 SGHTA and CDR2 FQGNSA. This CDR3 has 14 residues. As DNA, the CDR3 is TGTGCCAGCAGCTCCGGACAGGGAGGTGAAAAACTGTTTTTT. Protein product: CASSSGQGGEKLFF.

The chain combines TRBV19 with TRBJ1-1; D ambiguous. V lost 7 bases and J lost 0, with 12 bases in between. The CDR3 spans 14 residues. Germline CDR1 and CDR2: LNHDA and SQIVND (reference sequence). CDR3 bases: TGTGCCAGTACGCCTCGGGTGTTGAACACTGAAGCTTTCTTT. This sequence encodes CASTPRVLNTEAFF. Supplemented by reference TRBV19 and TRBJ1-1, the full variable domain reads DGGITQSPKYLFRKEGQNVTLSCEQNLNHDAMYWYRQDPGQGLRLIYYSQIVNDFQKGDIAEGYSVSREKKESFPLTVTSAQKNPTAFYLCASTPRVLNTEAFFGQGTRLTVV.

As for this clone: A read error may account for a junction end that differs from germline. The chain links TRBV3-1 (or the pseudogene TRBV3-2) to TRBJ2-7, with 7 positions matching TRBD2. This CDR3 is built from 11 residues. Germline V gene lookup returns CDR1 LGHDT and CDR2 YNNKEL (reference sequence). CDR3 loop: CASSQGGESCF. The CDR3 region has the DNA TGTGCCAGCAGCCAGGGGGGGGAGAGTTGTTTC.

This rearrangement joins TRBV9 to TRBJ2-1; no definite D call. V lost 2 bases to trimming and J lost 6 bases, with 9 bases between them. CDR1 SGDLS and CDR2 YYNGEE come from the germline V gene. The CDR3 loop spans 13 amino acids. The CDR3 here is CASSVLEFNEQFF. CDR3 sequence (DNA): TGTGCCAGCAGCGTGCTTGAGTTCAATGAGCAGTTCTTC.

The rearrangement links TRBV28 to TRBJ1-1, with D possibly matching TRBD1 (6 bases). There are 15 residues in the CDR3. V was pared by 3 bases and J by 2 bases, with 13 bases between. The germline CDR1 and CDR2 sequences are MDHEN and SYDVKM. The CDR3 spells CASSFIDRSNTEAFF. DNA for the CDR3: TGTGCCAGCAGTTTTATAGACAGGTCAAACACTGAAGCTTTCTTT.

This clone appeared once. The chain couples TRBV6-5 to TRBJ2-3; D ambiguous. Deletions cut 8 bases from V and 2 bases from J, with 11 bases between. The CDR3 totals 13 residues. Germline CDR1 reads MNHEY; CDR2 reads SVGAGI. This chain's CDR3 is CASSTGDTDTQYF. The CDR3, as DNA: TGTGCCAGCTCGACGGGTGACACAGATACGCAGTATTTT.

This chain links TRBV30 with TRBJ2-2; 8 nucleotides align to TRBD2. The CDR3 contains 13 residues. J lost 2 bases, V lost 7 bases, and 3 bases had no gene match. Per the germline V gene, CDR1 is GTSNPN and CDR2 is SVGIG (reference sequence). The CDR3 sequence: CALAGHNTGELFF. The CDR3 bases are TGTGCCTTAGCGGGACACAACACCGGGGAGCTGTTTTTT.

CDR3 DNA: TGCGCCAGCAGCCAACCCAGAGGAGGGGCTGGAAACACCATATATTTT. Amino acid sequence: CASSQPRGGAGNTIYF. The chain links TRBV4-1 to TRBJ1-3; the D gene is possibly TRBD1 (5 bases). Germline CDR1 is MGHRA and CDR2 is YSYEKL. The ends were cut back, 2 bases at V and 2 bases at J, with 13 bases in the middle. The CDR3 runs to 16 residues.

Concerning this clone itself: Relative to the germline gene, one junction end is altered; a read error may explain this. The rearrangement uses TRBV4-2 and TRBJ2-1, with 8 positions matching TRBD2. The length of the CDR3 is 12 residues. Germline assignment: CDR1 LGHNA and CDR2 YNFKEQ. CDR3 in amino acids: CASSQGLREVIF. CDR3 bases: TGTGCCAGCAGCCAAGGACTGCGGGAGGTAATCTTC.

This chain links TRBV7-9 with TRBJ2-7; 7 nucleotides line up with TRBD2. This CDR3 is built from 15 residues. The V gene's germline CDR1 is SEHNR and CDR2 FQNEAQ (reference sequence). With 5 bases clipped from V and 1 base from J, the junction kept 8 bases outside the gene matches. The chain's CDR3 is CASSLSGTLSYEQYF. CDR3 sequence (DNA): TGTGCCAGCAGCCTGAGCGGGACCTTGTCCTACGAGCAGTACTTC.

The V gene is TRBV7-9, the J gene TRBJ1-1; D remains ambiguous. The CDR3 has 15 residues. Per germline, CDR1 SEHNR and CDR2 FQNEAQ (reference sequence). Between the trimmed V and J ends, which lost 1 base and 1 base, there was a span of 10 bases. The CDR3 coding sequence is TGTGCCAGCAGCTTAGGGGCAGTAAAGAACACTGAAGCTTTCTTT. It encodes CASSLGAVKNTEAFF.

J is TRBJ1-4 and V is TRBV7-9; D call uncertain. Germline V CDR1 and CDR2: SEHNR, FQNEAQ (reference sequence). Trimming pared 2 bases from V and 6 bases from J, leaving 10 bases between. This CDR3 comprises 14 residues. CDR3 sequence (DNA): TGTGCCAGCAGCTTACCCTCGCAGGATGAAAAACTGTTTTTT. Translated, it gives CASSLPSQDEKLFF.

The CDR3 DNA reads as TGTGCCTCCGAGACTAGCGGGTATAATGAGCAGTTCTTC. It encodes CASETSGYNEQFF. The V gene is TRBV30, the J gene TRBJ2-1; 10 positions agree with TRBD2. Germline V gene sequence: CDR1 GTSNPN, CDR2 SVGIG (reference sequence). CDR3 length equals 13 residues. Losses at the gene ends were 7 bases for V and 7 bases for J; bases not matched to a gene: 7. Variable domain in full (rest from reference TRBV30 and TRBJ2-1): SQTIHQWPATLVQPVGSPLSLECTVEGTSNPNLYWYRQAAGRGLQLLFYSVGIGQISSEVPQNLSASRPQDRQFILSSKKLLLSDSGFYLCASETSGYNEQFFGPGTRLTVL.

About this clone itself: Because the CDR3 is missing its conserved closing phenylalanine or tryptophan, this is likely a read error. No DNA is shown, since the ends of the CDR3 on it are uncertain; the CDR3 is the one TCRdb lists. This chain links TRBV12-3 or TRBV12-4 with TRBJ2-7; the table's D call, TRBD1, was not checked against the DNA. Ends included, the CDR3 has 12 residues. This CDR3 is CASSLAGGVLHI.

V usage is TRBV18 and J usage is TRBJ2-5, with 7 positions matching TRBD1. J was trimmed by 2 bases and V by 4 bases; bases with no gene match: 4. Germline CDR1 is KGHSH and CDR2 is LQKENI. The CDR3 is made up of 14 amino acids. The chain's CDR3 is CASSRSGQQETQYF. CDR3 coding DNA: TGTGCCAGCTCACGATCGGGACAGCAAGAGACCCAGTACTTC.

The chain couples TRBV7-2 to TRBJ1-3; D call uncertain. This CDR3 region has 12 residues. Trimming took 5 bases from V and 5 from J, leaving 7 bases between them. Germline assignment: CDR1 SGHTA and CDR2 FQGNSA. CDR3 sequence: CASSLGRNTIYF. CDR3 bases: TGTGCCAGCAGCCTTGGGCGAAACACCATATATTTT.

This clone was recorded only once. The CDR3 nucleotides read TGTGCCAGCAGTGAAGCGCTTTACCAGGGGGGCTACAATGAGCAGTTCTTC. Protein: CASSEALYQGGYNEQFF. The J gene is TRBJ2-1, the V gene TRBV6-1, with D possibly being TRBD1 (7 bases). Germline CDR1 reads MNHNS; CDR2 reads SASEGT. The CDR3 is made up of 17 amino acids. Trimming pared 0 bases from V and 3 bases from J, leaving 15 bases between.

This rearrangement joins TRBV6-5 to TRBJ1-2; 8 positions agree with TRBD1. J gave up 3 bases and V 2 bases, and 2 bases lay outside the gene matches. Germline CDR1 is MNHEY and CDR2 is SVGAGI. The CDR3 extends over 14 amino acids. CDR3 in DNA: TGTGCCAGCAGTTACGGACAGGGAGACTATGGCTACACCTTC. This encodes CASSYGQGDYGYTF.

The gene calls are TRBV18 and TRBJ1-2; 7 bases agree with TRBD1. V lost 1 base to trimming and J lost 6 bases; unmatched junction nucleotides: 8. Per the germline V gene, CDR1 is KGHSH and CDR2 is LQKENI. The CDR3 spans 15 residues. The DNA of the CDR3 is TGTGCCAGCTCACCACAGGAATACAGGGGACATGGCTACACCTTC. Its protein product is CASSPQEYRGHGYTF.

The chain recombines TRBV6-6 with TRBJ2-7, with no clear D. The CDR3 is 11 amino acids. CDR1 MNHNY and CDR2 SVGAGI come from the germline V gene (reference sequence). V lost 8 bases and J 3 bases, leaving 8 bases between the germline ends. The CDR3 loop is CASGQIYEQYF. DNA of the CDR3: TGTGCCAGCGGGCAAATCTACGAGCAGTACTTC.

In DNA, the CDR3 is TGTGCCAGCAGTCCGATCGTGGGCGCCGGGGAGCTGTTTTTT. Encoded protein: CASSPIVGAGELFF. The chain employs TRBV11-2 and TRBJ2-2; D ambiguous. CDR1 is SGHAT, CDR2 FQNNGV, per germline. This CDR3 is 14 amino acids long. With 6 bases removed from V and 6 bases from J, the gap between germline ends came to 14 bases.

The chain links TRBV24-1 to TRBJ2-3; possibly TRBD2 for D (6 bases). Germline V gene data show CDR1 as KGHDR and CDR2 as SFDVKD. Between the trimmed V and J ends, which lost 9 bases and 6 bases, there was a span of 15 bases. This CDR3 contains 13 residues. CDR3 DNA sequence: TGTGCCACCGGACGGCGGGATGGGGATACGCAGTATTTT. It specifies CATGRRDGDTQYF.

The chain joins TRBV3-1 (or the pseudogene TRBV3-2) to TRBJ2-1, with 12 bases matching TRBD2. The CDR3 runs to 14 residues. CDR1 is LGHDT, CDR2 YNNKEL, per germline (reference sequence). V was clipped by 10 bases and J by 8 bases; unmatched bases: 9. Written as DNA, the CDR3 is TGTGCCACCAAGACTAGCGGGAGAGAGGATGAGCAGTTCTTC. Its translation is CATKTSGREDEQFF.

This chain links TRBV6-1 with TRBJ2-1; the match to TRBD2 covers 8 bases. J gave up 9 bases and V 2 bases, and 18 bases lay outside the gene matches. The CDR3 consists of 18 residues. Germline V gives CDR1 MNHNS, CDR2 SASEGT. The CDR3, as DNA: TGTGCCAGCAGTGAATGGCCGGGACTAGTTGCAGTCCAGGCTGAGCAGTTCTTC. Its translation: CASSEWPGLVAVQAEQFF.

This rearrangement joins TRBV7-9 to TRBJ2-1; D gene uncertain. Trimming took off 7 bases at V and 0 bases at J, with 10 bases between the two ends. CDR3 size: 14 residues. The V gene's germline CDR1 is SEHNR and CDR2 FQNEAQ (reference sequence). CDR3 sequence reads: CASTRPGSYNEQFF. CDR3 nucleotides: TGTGCCAGCACTCGCCCGGGCTCCTACAATGAGCAGTTCTTC.

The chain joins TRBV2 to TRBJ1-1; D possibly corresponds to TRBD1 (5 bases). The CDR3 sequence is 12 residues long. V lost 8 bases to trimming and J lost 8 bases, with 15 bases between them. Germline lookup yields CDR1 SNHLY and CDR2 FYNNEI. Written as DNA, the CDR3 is TGTGCCAGCTCTCAGGGAACCACAGAAGCTTTCTTT. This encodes CASSQGTTEAFF.